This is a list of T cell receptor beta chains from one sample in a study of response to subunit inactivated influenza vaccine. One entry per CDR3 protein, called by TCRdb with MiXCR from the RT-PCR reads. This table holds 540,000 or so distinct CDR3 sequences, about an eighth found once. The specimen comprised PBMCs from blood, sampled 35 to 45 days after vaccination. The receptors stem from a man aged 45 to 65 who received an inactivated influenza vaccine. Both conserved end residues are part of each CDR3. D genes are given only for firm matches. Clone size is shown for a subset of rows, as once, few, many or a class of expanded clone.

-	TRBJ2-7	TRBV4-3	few	CASSQSRATNSYEQYF	TGCGCCAGCAGCCAGTCCCGGGCCACCAATTCCTACGAGCAGTACTTC
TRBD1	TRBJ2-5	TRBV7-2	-	CASSNRQGAGKETQYF	TGTGCCAGCAGCAATAGACAGGGGGCGGGAAAAGAGACCCAGTACTTC
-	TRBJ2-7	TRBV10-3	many	CAISDPGYEQYF	TGTGCCATCAGTGATCCAGGTTACGAGCAGTACTTC
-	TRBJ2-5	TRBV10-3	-	CAISDTPQGSLETQYF	TGTGCCATCAGTGATACCCCCCAGGGGTCCTTGGAGACCCAGTACTTC
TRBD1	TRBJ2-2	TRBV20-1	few	CCATPGQGRITGELFF	TGCTGTGCTACACCGGGACAGGGTCGTATCACCGGGGAGCTGTTTTTT
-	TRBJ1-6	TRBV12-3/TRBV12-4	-	CASSLWRSPLHF	TGTGCCAGCAGTTTATGGCGTTCACCCCTCCACTTT
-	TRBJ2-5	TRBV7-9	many	CASSDSGAVTQYF	TGTGCCAGCAGTGACTCGGGGGCGGTGACCCAGTACTTC
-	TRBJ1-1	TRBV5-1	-	CASSLWSNTEAFF	TGCGCCAGCAGCTTGTGGTCGAACACTGAAGCTTTCTTT
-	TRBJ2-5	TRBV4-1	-	CASGRETQETQYF	TGCGCCAGCGGGCGGGAAACCCAAGAGACCCAGTACTTC
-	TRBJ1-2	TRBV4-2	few	CASSPGGEEGGYTF	TGTGCCAGCAGCCCCGGGGGCGAAGAGGGTGGCTACACCTTC
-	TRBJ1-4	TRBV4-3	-	CASSQSIGSNEKLFF	TGCGCCAGCAGCCAGTCAATCGGGAGTAATGAAAAACTGTTTTTT
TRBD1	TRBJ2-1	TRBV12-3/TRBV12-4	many	CASSPTTGVEEFF	TGTGCCAGCAGTCCGACGACAGGGGTTGAGGAGTTCTTC
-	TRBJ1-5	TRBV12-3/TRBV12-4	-	CASSLAARQPQHF	TGTGCCAGCAGTTTAGCCGCCCGTCAGCCCCAGCATTTT
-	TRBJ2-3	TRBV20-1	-	CRAALSDTQYF	TGCAGAGCCGCACTATCAGATACGCAGTATTTT
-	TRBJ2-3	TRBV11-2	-	CASSPRGVLTDTQYF	TGTGCCAGCAGCCCCAGGGGTGTGTTGACAGATACGCAGTATTTT
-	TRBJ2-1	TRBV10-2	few	CASSDVGQYYNEQFF	TGCGCCAGCAGTGACGTAGGGCAGTACTACAATGAGCAGTTCTTC
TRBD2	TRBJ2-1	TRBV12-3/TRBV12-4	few	CATGLAGVMGQFF	TGTGCCACCGGGCTAGCGGGGGTGATGGGGCAGTTCTTC
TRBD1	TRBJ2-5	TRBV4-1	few	CASSQDGGQGPQETQYF	TGCGCCAGCAGCCAAGATGGGGGACAGGGTCCTCAAGAGACCCAGTACTTC
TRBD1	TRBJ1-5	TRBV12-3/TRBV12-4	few	CASSLTGGRNQPQHF	TGTGCCAGCAGTCTGACAGGGGGCCGCAATCAGCCCCAGCATTTT
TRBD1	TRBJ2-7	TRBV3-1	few	CASSPRDRGNEQYF	TGTGCCAGCAGCCCACGGGACAGGGGGAACGAGCAGTACTTC
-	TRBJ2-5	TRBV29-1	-	CSVERGVGETQYF	TGCAGCGTTGAGAGGGGGGTAGGGGAGACCCAGTACTTC
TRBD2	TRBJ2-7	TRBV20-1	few	CSARDLRSGRMYEQYF	TGCAGTGCTAGAGATTTAAGGAGCGGGAGGATGTACGAGCAGTACTTC
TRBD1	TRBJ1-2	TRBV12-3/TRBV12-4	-	CASKIGQEDYGYTF	TGTGCCAGCAAGATTGGACAGGAAGACTATGGCTACACCTTC
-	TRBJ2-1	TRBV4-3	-	CASSTGPTSYNEQFF	TGCGCCAGCAGCACGGGGCCAACCTCCTACAATGAGCAGTTCTTC
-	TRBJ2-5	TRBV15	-	CATSSLSRDGKETQYF	TGTGCCACCAGCAGTCTATCTCGGGACGGTAAAGAGACCCAGTACTTC
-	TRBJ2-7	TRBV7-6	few	CASSREGGVSYEQYF	TGTGCCAGCTCGAGGGAGGGGGGAGTCTCCTACGAGCAGTACTTC
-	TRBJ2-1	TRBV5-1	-	CASSLAWGHYNEQFF	TGCGCCAGCAGCTTGGCCTGGGGTCACTACAATGAGCAGTTCTTC
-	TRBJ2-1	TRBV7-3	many	CASSPQTGALEQFF	TGTGCCAGCAGCCCCCAGACGGGGGCCCTCGAGCAGTTCTTC
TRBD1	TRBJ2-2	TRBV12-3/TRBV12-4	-	CASSQQGAKPTGELFF	TGTGCCAGCAGTCAACAGGGGGCCAAACCCACCGGGGAGCTGTTTTTT
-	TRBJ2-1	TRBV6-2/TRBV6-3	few	CASTAQGGNEQFF	TGTGCCAGCACTGCTCAAGGAGGAAATGAGCAGTTCTTC
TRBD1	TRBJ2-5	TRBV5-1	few	CASSLVGTGVGETQYF	TGCGCCAGCAGCTTGGTGGGGACAGGGGTCGGGGAGACCCAGTACTTC
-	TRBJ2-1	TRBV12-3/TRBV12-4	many	CASSEQGLLYNEQFF	TGTGCCAGCAGTGAACAGGGTCTTCTCTACAATGAGCAGTTCTTC
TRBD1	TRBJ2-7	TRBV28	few	CASSERGQGESQYF	TGTGCCAGCAGCGAACGGGGACAGGGTGAATCGCAGTACTTC
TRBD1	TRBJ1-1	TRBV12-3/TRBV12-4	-	CASSHSPLFWQGVWNTEAFF	TGTGCCAGCAGTCATTCCCCCCTCTTCTGGCAGGGGGTATGGAACACTGAAGCTTTCTTT
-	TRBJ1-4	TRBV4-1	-	CASSRKTGSEEKLFF	TGCGCCAGCAGCCGGAAAACGGGATCGGAGGAAAAACTGTTTTTT
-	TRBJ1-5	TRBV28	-	CASKIQGSNQPQHF	TGTGCCAGCAAGATCCAGGGAAGCAATCAGCCCCAGCATTTT
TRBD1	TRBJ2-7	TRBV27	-	CASRPPTGGYEQYF	TGTGCCAGCAGGCCGCCGACAGGGGGCTACGAGCAGTACTTC
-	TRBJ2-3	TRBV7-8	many	CASSLAAGWDTQYF	TGTGCCAGCAGCTTAGCGGCAGGGTGGGATACGCAGTATTTT
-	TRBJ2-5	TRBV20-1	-	CCLKQMAASAAQETQYF	TGCTGCTTGAAACAAATGGCGGCATCGGCGGCCCAAGAGACCCAGTACTTC
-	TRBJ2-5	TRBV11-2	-	CASSLYGTKGETQYF	TGTGCCAGCAGCTTATACGGCACCAAGGGAGAGACCCAGTACTTC
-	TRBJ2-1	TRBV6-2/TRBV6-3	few	CASSLLTIEQFF	TGTGCCAGCAGTTTGTTAACTATCGAGCAGTTCTTC
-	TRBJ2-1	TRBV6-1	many	CASTKSVGASEQFF	TGTGCCAGCACAAAATCAGTGGGGGCCAGTGAGCAGTTCTTC
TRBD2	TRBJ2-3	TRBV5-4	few	CASSFFLAGGGTQYF	TGTGCCAGCAGCTTCTTCCTAGCGGGGGGGGGCACGCAGTATTTT
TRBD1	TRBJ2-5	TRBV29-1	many	CSVTGGGGETQYF	TGCAGCGTAACAGGGGGCGGAGGTGAGACCCAGTACTTC
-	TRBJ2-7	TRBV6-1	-	CASNRDKNYEQYF	TGTGCCAGCAACCGGGACAAGAACTACGAGCAGTACTTC
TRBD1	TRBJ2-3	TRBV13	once	CAISRGPQWDRDERINTDTQYF	TGTGCCATCAGCCGGGGGCCACAGTGGGACAGGGATGAGCGGATTAACACAGATACGCAGTATTTT
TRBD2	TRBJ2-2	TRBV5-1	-	CASSLASGHTGELFF	TGCGCCAGCAGCTTGGCTAGCGGGCACACCGGGGAGCTGTTTTTT
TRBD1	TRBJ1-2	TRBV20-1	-	CSARVSHRGTNYGYTF	TGCAGTGCTAGAGTTTCTCACAGGGGGACTAACTATGGCTACACCTTC
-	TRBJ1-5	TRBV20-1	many	CSAKAVAGQPQHF	TGCAGTGCTAAAGCCGTGGCGGGACAGCCCCAGCATTTT
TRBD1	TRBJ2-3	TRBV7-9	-	CASTAGTGVTDTQYF	TGTGCCAGCACAGCCGGGACAGGGGTCACAGATACGCAGTATTTT
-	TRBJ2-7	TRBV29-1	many	CSVEVTPSYEQYF	TGCAGCGTTGAGGTGACACCCTCCTACGAGCAGTACTTC
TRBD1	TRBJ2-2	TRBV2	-	CASSNIWGTGITGELFF	TGTGCCAGCAGTAACATCTGGGGGACAGGGATCACCGGGGAGCTGTTTTTT
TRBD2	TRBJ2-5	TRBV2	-	CASSGLAGEGETQYF	TGTGCCAGCAGTGGACTAGCGGGAGAAGGAGAGACCCAGTACTTC
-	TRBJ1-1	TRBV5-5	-	CASSLADNRMNTEAFF	TGTGCCAGCAGCTTGGCCGACAATCGGATGAACACTGAAGCTTTCTTT